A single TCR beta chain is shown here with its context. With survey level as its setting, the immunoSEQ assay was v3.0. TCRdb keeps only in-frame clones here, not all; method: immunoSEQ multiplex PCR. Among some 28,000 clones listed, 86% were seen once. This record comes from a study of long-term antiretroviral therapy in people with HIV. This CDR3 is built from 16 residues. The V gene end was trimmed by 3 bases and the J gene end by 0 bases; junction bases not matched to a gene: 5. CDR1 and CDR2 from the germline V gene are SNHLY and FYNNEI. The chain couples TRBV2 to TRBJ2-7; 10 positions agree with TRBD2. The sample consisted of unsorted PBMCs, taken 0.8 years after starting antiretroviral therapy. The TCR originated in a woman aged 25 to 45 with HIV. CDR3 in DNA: TGTGCCAGCAGTGACGAGCGGGGGGGCACCTCCTACGAGCAGTACTTC. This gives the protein CASSDERGGTSYEQYF.